This T cell receptor (beta chain) was found in a study of cytomegalovirus exposure and HLA in healthy donors. PCR primers comprised 60 Vbeta and 13 Jbeta primers. Sequencing was performed with immunoSEQ multiplex PCR; in TCRdb, only in-frame clones are kept and a portion is missing. The data contain about 190,000 clones, about three quarters of them singletons. Germline values: CDR1 KGHSH, CDR2 LQKENI. Trimming removed 2 bases from V and 7 bases from J, with 15 bases in between. There are 14 residues in the CDR3. The J gene is TRBJ2-7, the V gene TRBV18; no clear D. The sequenced sample was PBMCs. This receptor was identified in a middle-aged woman in good health and CMV-seronegative. The CDR3 bases are TGTGCCAGCTCACCAGCGACCTCTCTCAGGGAGCAGTACTTC. Translated, it gives CASSPATSLREQYF.